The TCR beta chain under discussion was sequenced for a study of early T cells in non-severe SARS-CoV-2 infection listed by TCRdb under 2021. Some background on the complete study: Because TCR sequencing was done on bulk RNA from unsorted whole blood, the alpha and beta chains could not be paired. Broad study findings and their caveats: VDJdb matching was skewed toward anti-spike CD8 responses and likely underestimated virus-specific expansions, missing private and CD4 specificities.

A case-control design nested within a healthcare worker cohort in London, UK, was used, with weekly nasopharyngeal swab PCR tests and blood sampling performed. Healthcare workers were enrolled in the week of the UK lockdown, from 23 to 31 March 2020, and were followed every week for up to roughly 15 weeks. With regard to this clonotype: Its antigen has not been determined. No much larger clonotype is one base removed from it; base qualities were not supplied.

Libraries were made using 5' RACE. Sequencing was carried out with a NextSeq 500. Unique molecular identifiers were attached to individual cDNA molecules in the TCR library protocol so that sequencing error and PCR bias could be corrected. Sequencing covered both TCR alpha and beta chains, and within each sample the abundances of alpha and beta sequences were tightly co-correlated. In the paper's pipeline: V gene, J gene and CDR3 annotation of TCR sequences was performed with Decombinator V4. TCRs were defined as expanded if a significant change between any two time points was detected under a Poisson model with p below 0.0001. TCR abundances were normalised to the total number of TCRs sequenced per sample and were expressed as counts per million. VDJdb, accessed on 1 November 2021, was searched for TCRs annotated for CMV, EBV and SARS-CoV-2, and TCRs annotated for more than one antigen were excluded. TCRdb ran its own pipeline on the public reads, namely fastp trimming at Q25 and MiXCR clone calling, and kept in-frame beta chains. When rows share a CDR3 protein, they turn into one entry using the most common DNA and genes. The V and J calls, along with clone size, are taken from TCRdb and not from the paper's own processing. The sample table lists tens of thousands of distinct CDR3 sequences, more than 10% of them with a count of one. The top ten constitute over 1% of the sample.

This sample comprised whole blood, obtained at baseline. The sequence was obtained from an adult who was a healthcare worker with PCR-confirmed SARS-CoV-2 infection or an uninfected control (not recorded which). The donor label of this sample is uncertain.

The CDR3: CASSLGGPGQGTEAFF. Read as DNA, the sequence is TGTGCCAGCAGCTTAGGGGGTCCGGGACAGGGAACTGAAGCTTTCTTT. This chain joins TRBV7-6 to TRBJ1-1; 9 bases in between match TRBD1. The germline V end is reduced by 1 base and the J end by 5 bases; junction bases left unmatched: 8. CDR1 and CDR2 are read off the germline V gene as SGHVS and FNYEAQ. The CDR3, cysteine through phenylalanine, is 16 amino acids long. Only CDR3 DNA remains: 48 bases, in frame from the first base.